The 25 T cell receptor beta chains below come from one sample, sequenced in a study of CD8 T cells in Susac syndrome (dated by TCRdb to the late 2010s). Library preparation used the immunoSEQ multiplex PCR assay. RNA was extracted with the RNeasy kit and 0.5 to 1 ug was reverse transcribed using random hexamers. TCRdb trimmed public reads at Q25 via fastp, called clones via MiXCR and kept in-frame beta chains. When rows share a CDR3 protein, they turn into one entry using the most common DNA and genes. The table for this sample lists about 210,000 distinct CDR3 sequences; nearly 97% of them were counted only once. In total, the top ten clones hold 0.085% to 0.095% of the sample. The specimen sequenced was CD4+ T cells from PBMCs. The receptors were sampled from a human donor with multiple sclerosis.

The chain couples TRBV7-9 to TRBJ2-3; 11 bases are a match to TRBD2. The CDR3 runs 17 residues. Trimming cost V 5 bases and J 4 bases; bases outside gene matches: 11. Germline assignment: CDR1 SEHNR and CDR2 FQNEAQ (reference sequence). The CDR3 sequence: CASSLLAGGQGADTQYF. CDR3 sequence (DNA): TGTGCCAGCAGCCTATTAGCGGGAGGGCAAGGGGCAGATACGCAGTATTTT.

The chain couples TRBV7-2 to TRBJ1-1; 9 nucleotides match TRBD1. J gave up 4 bases and V 5 bases, and 5 bases lay outside the gene matches. Per the germline V gene, CDR1 is SGHTA and CDR2 is FQGNSA. The CDR3 consists of 14 residues. The CDR3 DNA follows: TGTGCCAGCAGCCAACAGGGGGCGTTCACTGAAGCTTTCTTT. Translating it yields CASSQQGAFTEAFF.

This clonotype appeared a few times. This chain joins TRBV4-2 and TRBJ2-1, with D unclear. The CDR3 is 11 residues long. V was pared by 1 base and J by 7 bases, with 2 bases between. In germline, CDR1 is LGHNA, CDR2 YNFKEQ. The CDR3, as DNA: TGTGCCAGCAGCCAAGCTAATGAGCAGTTCTTC. It codes for CASSQANEQFF.

This clonotype has only one observation. V usage is TRBV9 and J usage is TRBJ1-2, with D uncertain. CDR1 is SGDLS and CDR2 is YYNGEE in the germline V gene. CDR3 length equals 14 residues. V was pared by 4 bases and J by 7 bases, with 17 bases between. The CDR3 bases are TGTGCCAGCAGCCCTAGGACGAGGAATGGTGGCTACACCTTC. Its protein is CASSPRTRNGGYTF.

The chain uses TRBV29-1 and TRBJ2-3; D uncertain. The CDR3 is made up of 11 amino acids. V lost 4 bases to trimming and J lost 10 bases, with 12 bases between them. Germline CDR1 is SQVTM and CDR2 is ANQGSEA. The CDR3 region has the DNA TGCAGCGTTGCCCCCCCCAGCGCGCAGTATTTT. Amino acids: CSVAPPSAQYF.

This clonotype was seen a handful of times. The gene calls are TRBV27 and TRBJ2-7; tentatively, D is TRBD1 (5 bases). The CDR3 is 14 amino acids. Germline V gene data show CDR1 as MNHEY and CDR2 as SMNVEV (reference sequence). Trimming left V 2 bases short and J 2 bases short, with 10 bases between. The CDR3 DNA reads as TGTGCCAGCAGTTTAAGGCAGGGAACCTACGAGCAGTACTTC. Translating gives CASSLRQGTYEQYF.

This chain links TRBV3-1 with TRBJ2-1; 7 bases are a match to TRBD2. This CDR3 spans 14 amino acids. J was trimmed by 5 bases and V by 4 bases; bases with no gene match: 5. Germline-derived CDR1 and CDR2 are LGHDT and YNNKEL (reference sequence). The CDR3 loop reads CASSPLARDNEQFF. The DNA for the CDR3 is TGTGCCAGCAGCCCACTAGCGAGGGACAATGAGCAGTTCTTC.

This chain uses TRBV6-4 with TRBJ1-4; no reliable D call. Per germline, CDR1 MRHNA and CDR2 SNTAGT. This CDR3 comprises 13 residues. V lost 3 bases and J lost 8, with 10 bases in between. CDR3 protein: CASSETGREKLFF. The CDR3 DNA reads TGTGCCAGCAGTGAAACGGGTCGGGAAAAACTGTTTTTT.

This rearrangement joins TRBV30 to TRBJ2-2; 14 bases align to TRBD2. This CDR3 has 14 amino acids. The V and J ends lost 7 bases and 6 bases, in that order; junction bases with no gene match: 4. Germline V gene data show CDR1 as GTSNPN and CDR2 as SVGIG (reference sequence). CDR3 sequence reads: CALKTSGRAGELFF. Written as DNA, the CDR3 is TGTGCCTTAAAGACTAGCGGGAGGGCCGGGGAGCTGTTTTTT.

The V call is TRBV20-1, the J call TRBJ2-4; D may be TRBD1 or TRBD2 (5 bases each). The CDR3 spans 17 residues. V was pared by 1 base and J by 0 bases, with 16 bases between. Germline V CDR1 and CDR2: DFQATT, SNEGSKA (reference sequence). CDR3 residues: CSARGRRDASAKNIQYF. CDR3 DNA sequence: TGCAGTGCTAGAGGCCGCAGGGACGCTTCAGCCAAAAACATTCAGTACTTC.

The CDR3 DNA reads TGTGCCAGCAGCTTGGGGGGCCTGTTTCAGCCCCAGCATTTT. This sequence encodes CASSLGGLFQPQHF. V usage is TRBV5-6 and J usage is TRBJ1-5, with D possibly matching TRBD1 (5 bases). CDR1 and CDR2 (germline): SGHDT, YYEEEE. CDR3 size: 14 residues. V was shortened by 0 bases and J by 6 bases, with 10 bases between the two germline ends.

V usage is TRBV30 and J usage is TRBJ2-7; D ambiguous. Trimming took 2 bases from V and 4 from J, leaving 18 bases between them. The CDR3 sequence is 15 residues long. The V gene's germline CDR1 is GTSNPN and CDR2 SVGIG (reference sequence). CDR3 nucleotides: TGTGCCTGGAGTTCCCTGGACCAGCGCCCATACGAGCAGTACTTC. Protein product: CAWSSLDQRPYEQYF.

This clonotype was seen only a few times. V and J are TRBV19 and TRBJ2-3; D is possibly TRBD1 (6 bases). V was shortened by 6 bases and J by 4 bases, with 8 bases between the two germline ends. The length of the CDR3 is 12 residues. The V gene's germline CDR1 is LNHDA and CDR2 SQIVND (reference sequence). The CDR3 spells CASRQGPDTQYF. The CDR3 region has the DNA TGTGCCAGTAGACAGGGTCCAGATACGCAGTATTTT.

The rearrangement joins TRBV19 to TRBJ2-1; 9 bases match TRBD2. This CDR3 has 15 residues. Germline CDR1 LNHDA, CDR2 SQIVND (reference sequence). V shed 5 bases and J 4 bases; nucleotides not matched to a gene: 6. CDR3 DNA: TGTGCCAGTAGTTCCCTAGCGGGATTATACAATGAGCAGTTCTTC. Residues: CASSSLAGLYNEQFF. The full variable domain, with the rest looked up from reference TRBV19 and TRBJ2-1, is DGGITQSPKYLFRKEGQNVTLSCEQNLNHDAMYWYRQDPGQGLRLIYYSQIVNDFQKGDIAEGYSVSREKKESFPLTVTSAQKNPTAFYLCASSSLAGLYNEQFFGPGTRLTVL.

The V gene is TRBV19, the J gene TRBJ2-5; 11 bases match TRBD2. In germline, CDR1 is LNHDA, CDR2 SQIVND (reference sequence). This CDR3 has 15 residues. Losses at the gene ends were 5 bases for V and 4 bases for J; bases not matched to a gene: 6. CDR3 nucleotide sequence: TGTGCCAGTAGTGTGACTAGCGGGAATGGAGAGACCCAGTACTTC. Amino acid sequence: CASSVTSGNGETQYF.

The chain recombines TRBV6-5 with TRBJ2-5; D is undetermined. The CDR3 covers 13 residues. CDR1 and CDR2 from the germline V gene are MNHEY and SVGAGI. The DNA for the CDR3 is TGTGCTACCACTCGCGGACCGGGAGAGACCCAGTACTTC. This gives the protein CATTRGPGETQYF.

The chain joins TRBV20-1 to TRBJ2-7; 12 positions match TRBD2. CDR3 length: 14 residues. Germline V gives CDR1 DFQATT, CDR2 SNEGSKA (reference sequence). J gave up 5 bases and V 6 bases, and 8 bases lay outside the gene matches. In DNA, the CDR3 is TGCAGTGCCCAAACTAGCGGGAGGTGGGACGAGCAGTACTTC. This sequence encodes CSAQTSGRWDEQYF.

J is TRBJ2-1 and V is TRBV2; possible D gene TRBD1, 6 bases. There are 13 residues in the CDR3. Trimming took 4 bases from V and 6 from J, leaving 10 bases between them. Germline V lookup: CDR1 SNHLY, CDR2 FYNNEI. CDR3 amino acids: CASSGPRGNEQFF. The CDR3, as DNA: TGTGCCAGCAGTGGCCCCAGGGGCAATGAGCAGTTCTTC.

V and J are TRBV25-1 and TRBJ2-1; 8 positions match TRBD2. J was trimmed by 6 bases and V by 4 bases; bases with no gene match: 11. The germline gives CDR1 MGHDK, CDR2 SYGVNS. The CDR3 spans 16 residues. Here the CDR3 reads CASSGPGLVSSNEQFF. Written as DNA, the CDR3 is TGTGCCAGCAGTGGCCCGGGACTAGTATCTTCCAATGAGCAGTTCTTC.

The V gene is TRBV6-2 or TRBV6-3, the J gene TRBJ2-3; TRBD2 agrees at 7 bases. Germline V gene lookup returns CDR1 MNHEY and CDR2 SVGEGT. This CDR3 spans 13 amino acids. The J segment lost 6 bases and the V segment lost 3 bases, leaving 3 bases of the junction unmatched. DNA for the CDR3: TGTGCCAGCAGTTATGGAGCGGGGGATACGCAGTATTTT. Translation: CASSYGAGDTQYF.

The chain has TRBV2 and TRBJ2-1; 11 bases are shared with TRBD2. The V and J ends lost 4 bases and 4 bases, in that order; junction bases with no gene match: 3. There are 15 residues in the CDR3. Germline CDR1 is SNHLY and CDR2 is FYNNEI. In DNA form, the CDR3 reads TGTGCCAGCAGTGCGGCTAGCGGGAGGTACAATGAGCAGTTCTTC. This sequence encodes CASSAASGRYNEQFF.

This clonotype showed up just once. In DNA form, the CDR3 reads TGTGCCAGCAGCCAAGTGGTGGCAGGAGAGACCCAGTACTTC. It codes for CASSQVVAGETQYF. The rearrangement uses TRBV3-1 and TRBJ2-5; D gene unclear. CDR1 and CDR2 from the germline V gene are LGHDT and YNNKEL (reference sequence). V gave up 1 base and J gave up 4 bases, with 10 bases separating them. The CDR3 runs to 14 residues.

The DNA for the CDR3 is TGCAGTGCTAGAAAGTCGGCGCAAGAGACCCAGTACTTC. Protein product: CSARKSAQETQYF. V is TRBV20-1 and J is TRBJ2-5; D is unclear. The CDR3 runs to 13 residues. The V and J ends lost 2 bases and 2 bases respectively, with 9 bases between them. CDR1 and CDR2 (germline): DFQATT, SNEGSKA (reference sequence).

This clonotype was observed a single time. The chain joins TRBV29-1 to TRBJ1-2; 11 bases are shared with TRBD1. V dropped 6 bases and J dropped 5; count of bases not matched to a gene: 11. The CDR3 sequence is 15 residues long. The V gene's germline CDR1 is SQVTM and CDR2 ANQGSEA. The CDR3 sequence: CSVPDRGHQGYGYTF. The CDR3 DNA is TGCAGCGTACCGGACAGGGGGCACCAGGGGTATGGCTACACCTTC.

The chain carries TRBV3-1 and TRBJ2-1; D is possibly TRBD1 (6 bases). This CDR3 has 15 amino acids. Germline V gene lookup returns CDR1 LGHDT and CDR2 YNNKEL (reference sequence). V was pared by 4 bases and J by 2 bases, with 12 bases between. The CDR3 is CASSPDGGPYNEQFF. The CDR3 nucleotides read TGTGCCAGCAGCCCCGATGGGGGCCCCTACAATGAGCAGTTCTTC.